This T cell receptor (beta chain) was obtained from a study of post-analysis software for immune sequencing data. Study details: Some patients lacked subtype; others had relapsing-remitting, secondary progressive or progressive-relapsing disease.

Whole-study findings and limits: F measure showed strong co-clustering of same-batch samples. In multiple sclerosis, normalized Chao1 diversity was significantly below that of controls. A handful of TRBV segments were significantly more frequent in patients than in controls. TRBV5-6, TRBV5-1 and TRBV20-1 were among these segments.

Of note for this clonotype: Its antigen is unidentified. Compared with germline, one end of the junction differs, possibly owing to a read error.

This CDR3 is 18 amino acids long. Looked up from germline, CDR1 is MNHEY and CDR2 is SMNVEV (reference sequence). cDNA libraries of TCR beta carried unique molecular identifiers. Starting from roughly 1 to 10 million T cells, the study yielded 460,000 or so cDNA molecules. TCRdb re-derived calls from the PCR reads in MiXCR, one entry per CDR3 protein. The sample records around 440,000 distinct CDR3 sequences, around 40% being singletons. What was sequenced was blood. This clonotype was obtained from a girl aged 5-17 years with multiple sclerosis. The chain couples TRBV27 to TRBJ2-2; 15 nucleotides align to TRBD2. The CDR3 is CASGLVGTSGRSTGELFF. Here the CDR3 DNA reads TGTGCCAGCGGTTTAGTGGGGACTAGCGGGAGGAGCACCGGGGAGCTGTTTTTT.